This TCR beta chain was recorded in a study of CD8 T cells in Susac syndrome. Reverse transcription used 0.5 to 1 ug RNA and random hexamers. By means of immunoSEQ multiplex PCR, TCR beta CDR3 spanning 54 Vbeta and 13 Jbeta underwent amplification. One entry per CDR3 protein, called by TCRdb with MiXCR from the immunoSEQ multiplex PCR reads. The sample includes 150,000 to 200,000 distinct CDR3 sequences, around 95% of them seen just once. CDR3 size: 12 residues. CDR1 and CDR2 (germline): DFQATT, SNEGSKA (reference sequence). Trimming removed 1 base from V and 8 bases from J, with 8 bases in between. CD8+ and CD4+ T cells were negatively isolated; TEMRA cells were FACS-enriched.

Sequences were obtained from CD4+ T cells from PBMCs. The V call is TRBV20-1, the J call TRBJ1-4, with TRBD1 as a possible D gene (6 bases). The receptor was derived from a human donor in good health. The CDR3 coding sequence is TGCAGTGCTAGAGGGAGGGGGGAAAAACTGTTTTTT. This codes for CSARGRGEKLFF.